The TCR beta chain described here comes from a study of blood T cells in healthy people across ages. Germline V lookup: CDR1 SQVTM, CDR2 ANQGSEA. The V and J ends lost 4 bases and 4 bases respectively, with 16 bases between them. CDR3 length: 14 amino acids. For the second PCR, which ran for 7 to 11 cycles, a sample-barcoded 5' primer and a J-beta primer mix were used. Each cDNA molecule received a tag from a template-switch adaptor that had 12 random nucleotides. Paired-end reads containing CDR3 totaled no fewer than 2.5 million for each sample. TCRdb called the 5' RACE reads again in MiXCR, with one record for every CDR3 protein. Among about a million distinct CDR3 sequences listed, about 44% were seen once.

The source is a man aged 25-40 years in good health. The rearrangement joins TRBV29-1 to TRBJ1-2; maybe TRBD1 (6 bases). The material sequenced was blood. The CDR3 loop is CSVGKAGGAYGYTF. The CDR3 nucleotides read TGCAGCGTTGGCAAAGCCGGGGGGGCCTATGGCTACACCTTC.